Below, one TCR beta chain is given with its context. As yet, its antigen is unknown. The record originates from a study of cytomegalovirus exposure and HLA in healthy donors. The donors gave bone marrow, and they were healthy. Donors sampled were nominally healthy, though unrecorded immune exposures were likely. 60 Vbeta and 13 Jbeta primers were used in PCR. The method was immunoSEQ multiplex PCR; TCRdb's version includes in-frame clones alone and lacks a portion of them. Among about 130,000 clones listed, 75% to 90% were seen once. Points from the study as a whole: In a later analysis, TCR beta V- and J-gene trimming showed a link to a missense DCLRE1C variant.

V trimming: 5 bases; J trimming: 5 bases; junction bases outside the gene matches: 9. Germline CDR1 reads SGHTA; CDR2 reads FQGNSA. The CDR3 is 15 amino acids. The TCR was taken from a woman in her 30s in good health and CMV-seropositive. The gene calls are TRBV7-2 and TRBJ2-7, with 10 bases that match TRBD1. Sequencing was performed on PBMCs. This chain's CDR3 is CASSIDRGQFNEQYF. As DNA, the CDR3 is TGTGCCAGCAGCATTGACAGGGGGCAGTTCAACGAGCAGTACTTC.